The rows below give T cell receptor beta chains drawn from one sample of a study of vaccination and CD4 T cells after COVID-19. TCRdb analysed the PCR reads with MiXCR anew, one entry per CDR3 protein. Altogether a few thousand distinct CDR3 sequences are present, 46% being singletons, with the ten largest covering approximately 28%. No antigen has been assigned to these receptors. Sample: CD4+ T cells from blood, cultured in vitro. These receptors all stem from a human donor who had recovered from COVID-19. CDR3s leave out the opening cysteine and the closing phenylalanine or tryptophan.

v_call,cdr3_aa
TRBV18,ASSPLTGNTEAF
TRBV25-1,ASSPSINLLH
TRBV7-9,ASSGNMNTEAF
TRBV7-2,ASSLVPSGGGADTQY
TRBV24-1,ATSDLGREYGYT
TRBV7-6,ASSQNGGVVRNSPLH
TRBV25-1,ASSRSTALGGFTDTQY
TRBV20-1,SAGTSDPVEQY
TRBV27,ASSLAGTARNSPLH
TRBV24-1,ATSDKTEPLDTQY
TRBV30,AWSLADTQY
TRBV6-5,ASSYDRISSAF
TRBV20-1,SASPGEETQY
TRBV2,ASRTPRTAEAF
TRBV18,ASSPGVNTEAF
TRBV6-5,ASSYFRAGMNTGELF
TRBV7-9,ASSGFLPGGTNLLYEQY
TRBV6-1,ASRLAGGYQKTQY
TRBV19,ASSISHRDQPQH
TRBV20-1,SARIRKSGRSFMNSPLH
TRBV14,ASSKPRTSGLYNEQF
TRBV6-1,ASITGLAEGDTQY
TRBV27,AISLGGSFNQPQH
TRBV20-1,SAGARGTDTQY
TRBV5-4,ASSPGSWGGELF
TRBV7-9,ASSPRWWTGRTEAF
TRBV5-5,ASSFSPGETQY
TRBV7-2,ASSRGTAYTDTQY
TRBV7-7,ASSDLSGGGHTGELF
TRBV12-2,ASRLARLAGWYEQY
TRBV11-2,ASSFRGRNSPLH
TRBV7-3,ASSFGGQLEQF
TRBV5-6,ASSFTLTSQYQETQY